The following is a T cell receptor (beta chain) sequence with its context. A much larger clonotype is one base distant, so this may be a read error. The data derive from a study of tumor-infiltrating lymphocytes in primary liver carcinoma. The authors made TCR beta cDNA from around 500 ng total RNA with a constant-region primer. Three nested multiplex PCR rounds, a slightly modified ARM-PCR, produced the libraries for TCR beta. Primers for the first two PCR rounds were TRBV1-TRBV30 forward primers and a C-beta reverse primer (about 9 cycles per round). TCRdb re-called the multiplex PCR reads through MiXCR, storing one row per CDR3 protein. The sample has 100,000 to 150,000 distinct CDR3 sequences, 55% to 75% seen once. Investigators took RNA and DNA out together from 20-30 mg of unsorted bulk tissue. CDR1 is SGHVS and CDR2 is FQNEAQ in the germline V gene. The CDR3 length is 15 residues.

Sequencing input: liver tumor tissue from sampling region 3. The subset is: tumor region T3, left-lateral pole. This sequence joins TRBV7-8 and TRBJ2-7; TRBD2 might be the D (6 bases). The receptor's source is a woman in her fifties or sixties with primary liver carcinoma and hepatitis B virus infection. The CDR3 DNA reads as TGTGCCAGCAGTCCCACCGGGCGGGGAAGCTACAAGCAGTACTTC. Translated, it gives CASSPTGRGSYKQYF.